The entry that follows covers one TCR beta chain sequence. The data were obtained in a study of blood T cell repertoires in COVID-19. Assay: immunoSEQ multiplex PCR; the TCRdb copy retains only in-frame clones and omits some. The table has some 300,000 clones, 86% seen once; the top ten hold roughly 14%. Trimming pared 2 bases from V and 5 bases from J, leaving 14 bases between. The CDR3 has 14 amino acids. Per germline, CDR1 SGHRS and CDR2 YFSETQ. This clonotype was sampled from a woman in her 70s with COVID-19, enrolled during active disease. The genes are TRBV5-1 and TRBJ2-7; tentatively, D is TRBD1 (6 bases). Specimen: peripheral blood. CDR3 bases: TGCGCCAGCAGCTTACAGACAGGTACTAACGAGCAGTACTTC. Translation gives CASSLQTGTNEQYF. The full variable domain, its missing parts supplied by reference TRBV5-1 and TRBJ2-7, is KAGVTQTPRYLIKTRGQQVTLSCSPISGHRSVSWYQQTPGQGLQFLFEYFSETQRNKGNFPGRFSGRQFSNSRSEMNVSTLELGDSALYLCASSLQTGTNEQYFGPGTRLTVT.